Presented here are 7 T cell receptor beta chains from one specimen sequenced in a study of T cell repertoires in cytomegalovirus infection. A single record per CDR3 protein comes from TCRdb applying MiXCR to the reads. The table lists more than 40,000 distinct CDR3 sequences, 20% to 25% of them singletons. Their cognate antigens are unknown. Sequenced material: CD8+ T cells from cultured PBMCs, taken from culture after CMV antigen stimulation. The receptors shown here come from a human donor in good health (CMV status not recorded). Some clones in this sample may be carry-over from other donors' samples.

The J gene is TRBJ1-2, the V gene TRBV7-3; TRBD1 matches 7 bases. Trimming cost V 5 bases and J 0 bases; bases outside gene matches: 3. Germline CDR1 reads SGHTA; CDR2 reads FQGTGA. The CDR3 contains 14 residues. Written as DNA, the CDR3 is TGTGCCAGCAGCATGGGACAGACTAACTATGGCTACACCTTC. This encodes CASSMGQTNYGYTF.

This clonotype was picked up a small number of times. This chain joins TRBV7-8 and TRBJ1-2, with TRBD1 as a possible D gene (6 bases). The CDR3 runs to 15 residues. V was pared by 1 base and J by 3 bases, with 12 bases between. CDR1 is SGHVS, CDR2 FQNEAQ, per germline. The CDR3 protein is CASSLGTGLDYGYTF. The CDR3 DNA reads TGTGCCAGCAGCTTAGGCACAGGGCTGGACTATGGCTACACCTTC.

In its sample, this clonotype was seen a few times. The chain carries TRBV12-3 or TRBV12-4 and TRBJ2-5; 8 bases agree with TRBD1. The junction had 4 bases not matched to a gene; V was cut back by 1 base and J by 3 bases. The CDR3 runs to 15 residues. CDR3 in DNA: TGTGCCAGCAGTTTAGTGGCGACAGGGGAAGAGACCCAGTACTTC. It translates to CASSLVATGEETQYF.

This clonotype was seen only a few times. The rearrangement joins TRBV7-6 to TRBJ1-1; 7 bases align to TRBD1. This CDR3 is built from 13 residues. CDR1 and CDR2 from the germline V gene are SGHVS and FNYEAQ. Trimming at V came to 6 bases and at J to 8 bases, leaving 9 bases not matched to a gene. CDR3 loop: CASSSGQVTEAFF. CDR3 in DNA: TGTGCCAGCAGTTCCGGACAGGTCACCGAAGCTTTCTTT.

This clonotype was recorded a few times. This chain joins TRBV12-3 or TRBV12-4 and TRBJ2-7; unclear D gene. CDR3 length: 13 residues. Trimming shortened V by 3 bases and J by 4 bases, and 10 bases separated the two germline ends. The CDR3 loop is CASSLSGWYEQYF. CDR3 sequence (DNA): TGTGCCAGCAGTTTGTCGGGCTGGTACGAGCAGTACTTC.

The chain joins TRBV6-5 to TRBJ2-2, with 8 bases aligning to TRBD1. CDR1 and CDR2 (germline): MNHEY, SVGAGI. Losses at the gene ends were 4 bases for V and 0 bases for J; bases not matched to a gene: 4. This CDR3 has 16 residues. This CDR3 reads CASSSQQGANTGELFF. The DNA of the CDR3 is TGTGCCAGCAGTTCACAACAGGGGGCGAACACCGGGGAGCTGTTTTTT.

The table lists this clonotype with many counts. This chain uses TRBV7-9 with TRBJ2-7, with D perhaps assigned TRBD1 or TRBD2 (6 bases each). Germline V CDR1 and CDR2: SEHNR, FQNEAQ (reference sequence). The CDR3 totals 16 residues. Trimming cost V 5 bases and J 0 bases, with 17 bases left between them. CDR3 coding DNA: TGTGCCAGCAGCCCCCAACAGGGACTCCTCTCCTACGAGCAGTACTTC. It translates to CASSPQQGLLSYEQYF.